This record looks at one TCR beta chain sequence and its context. Its matching antigen is unknown. This sample was taken from a study of T cell responses to AZD1222 COVID-19 vaccine. Findings of the study overall: The study found Spike-specific TCR breadth and depth rose after two AZD1222 doses. A mostly white British donor set with more females was recruited, and clonal diversity was possibly underestimated. Researchers took repertoire samples only after the peak T cell response had come.

Some clones are missing from TCRdb's copy, which holds only in-frame ones; the method was immunoSEQ multiplex PCR. The table shows 150,000 or so clones, with over 75% occurring only once. Here the sequenced sample was peripheral blood, taken on day 0 of AZD1222 vaccination. The TCR originated in an adult in good health.

CDR3 in DNA: TGTGCCAGCAGTTTGGTCAGGGACAATCAGCCCCAGCATTTT. It specifies CASSLVRDNQPQHF. J is TRBJ1-5 and V is TRBV28; D is perhaps TRBD1 (5 bases). The CDR3 loop spans 14 amino acids. Germline lookup yields CDR1 MDHEN and CDR2 SYDVKM. V was cut by 3 bases and J by 3 bases, with 9 bases left in between.